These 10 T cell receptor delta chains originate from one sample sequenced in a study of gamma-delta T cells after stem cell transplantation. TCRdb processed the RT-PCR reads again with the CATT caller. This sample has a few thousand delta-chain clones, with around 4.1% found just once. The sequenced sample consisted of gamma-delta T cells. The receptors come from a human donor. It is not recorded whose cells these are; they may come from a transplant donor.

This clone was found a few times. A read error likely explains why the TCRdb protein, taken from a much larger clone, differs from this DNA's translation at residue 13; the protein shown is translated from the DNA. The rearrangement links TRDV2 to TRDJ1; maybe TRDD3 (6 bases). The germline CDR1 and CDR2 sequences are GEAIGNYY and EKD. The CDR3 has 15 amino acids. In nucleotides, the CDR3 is TGTGCCTGTGACACCGTCGGGGGGAGGACCGATAAACCCATCTTT. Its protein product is CACDTVGGRTDKPIF.

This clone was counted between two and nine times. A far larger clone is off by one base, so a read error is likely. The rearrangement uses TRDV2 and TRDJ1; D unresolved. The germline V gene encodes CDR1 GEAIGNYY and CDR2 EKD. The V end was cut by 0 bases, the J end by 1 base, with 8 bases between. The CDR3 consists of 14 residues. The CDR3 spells CACDTVGSTDKLIF. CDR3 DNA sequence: TGTGCCTGTGACACCGTTGGGTCCACCGATAAACTCATCTTT.

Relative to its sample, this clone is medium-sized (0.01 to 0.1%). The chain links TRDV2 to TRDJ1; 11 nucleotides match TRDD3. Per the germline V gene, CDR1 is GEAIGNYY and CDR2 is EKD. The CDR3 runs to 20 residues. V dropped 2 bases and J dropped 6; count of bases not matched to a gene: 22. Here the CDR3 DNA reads TGTGCCTGTGACAGCATAATTCCTACCTCTGGGGGATACCCTGTTCATAAACTCATCTTT. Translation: CACDSIIPTSGGYPVHKLIF.

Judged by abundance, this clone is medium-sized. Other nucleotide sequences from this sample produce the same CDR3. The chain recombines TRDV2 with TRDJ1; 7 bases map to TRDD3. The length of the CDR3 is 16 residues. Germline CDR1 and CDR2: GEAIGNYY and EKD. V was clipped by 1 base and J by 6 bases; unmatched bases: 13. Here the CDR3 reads CACDTIPGGTENKLIF. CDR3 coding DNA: TGTGCCTGTGACACGATACCTGGGGGCACAGAAAATAAACTCATCTTT.

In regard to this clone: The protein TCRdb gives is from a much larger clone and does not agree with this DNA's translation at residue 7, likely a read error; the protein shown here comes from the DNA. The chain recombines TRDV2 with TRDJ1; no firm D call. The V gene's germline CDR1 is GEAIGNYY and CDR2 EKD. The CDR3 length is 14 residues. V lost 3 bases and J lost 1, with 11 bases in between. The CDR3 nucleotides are TGTGCCTGTGACCGACTATGTCCCACCGATAAACTCATCTTT. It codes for CACDRLCPTDKLIF.

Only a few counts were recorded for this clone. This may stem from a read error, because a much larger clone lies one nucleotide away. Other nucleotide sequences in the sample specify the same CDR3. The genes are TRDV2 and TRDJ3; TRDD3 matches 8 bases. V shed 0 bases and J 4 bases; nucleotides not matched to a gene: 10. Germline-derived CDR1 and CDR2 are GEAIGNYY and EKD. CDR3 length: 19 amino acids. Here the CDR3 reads CACDTAGGRSSWDTRQMFF. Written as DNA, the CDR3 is TGTGCCTGTGACACCGCTGGGGGACGGAGCTCTTGGGACACCCGACAGATGTTTTTC.

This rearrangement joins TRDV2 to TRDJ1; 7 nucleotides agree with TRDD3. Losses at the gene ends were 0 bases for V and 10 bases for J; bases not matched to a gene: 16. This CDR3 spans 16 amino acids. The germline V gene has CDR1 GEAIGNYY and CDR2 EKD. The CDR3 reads CACDTVDYGGCGRLIF. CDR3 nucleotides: TGTGCCTGTGACACCGTTGACTACGGGGGATGTGGGAGACTCATCTTT.

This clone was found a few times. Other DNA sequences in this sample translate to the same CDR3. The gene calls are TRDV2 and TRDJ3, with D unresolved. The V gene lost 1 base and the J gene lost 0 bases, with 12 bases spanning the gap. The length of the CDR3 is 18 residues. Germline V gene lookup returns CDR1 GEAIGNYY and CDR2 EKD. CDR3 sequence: CACDTVDSDSWDTRQMFF. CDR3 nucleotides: TGTGCCTGTGACACTGTGGATTCCGACTCCTGGGACACCCGACAGATGTTTTTC.

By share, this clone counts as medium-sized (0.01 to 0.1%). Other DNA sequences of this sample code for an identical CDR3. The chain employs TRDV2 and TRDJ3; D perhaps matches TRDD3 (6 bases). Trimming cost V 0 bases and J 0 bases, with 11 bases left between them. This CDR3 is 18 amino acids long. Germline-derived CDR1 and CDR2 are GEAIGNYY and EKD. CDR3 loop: CACDTAGGPSWDTRQMFF. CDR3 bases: TGTGCCTGTGACACCGCGGGGGGACCCTCCTGGGACACCCGACAGATGTTTTTC.

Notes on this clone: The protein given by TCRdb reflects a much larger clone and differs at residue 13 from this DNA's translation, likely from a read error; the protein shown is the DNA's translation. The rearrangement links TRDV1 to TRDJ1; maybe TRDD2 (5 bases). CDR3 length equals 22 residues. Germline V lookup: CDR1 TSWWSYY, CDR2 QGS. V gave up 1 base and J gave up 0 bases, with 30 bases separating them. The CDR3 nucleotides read TGTGCTCTTGGGGAACCTCCCCCACCCCTTCTTCTTCGGCCATCGTACACCGATAAACTCATCTTT. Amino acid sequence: CALGEPPPPLLLRPSYTDKLIF.